These 28 T cell receptor beta chains came from one sample sequenced in a study of regulatory T cells in long-lasting Graves disease. Time point in this sample: newly diagnosed GD, antithyroid drugs for less than 3 months. Scientists built the TCR library using RNA that was extracted from PBMCs. According to the study, TCR beta libraries were built with iRepertoire HTBI primers and CDR3-region Arm-PCR. Each CDR3 protein is one row after TCRdb ran MiXCR on the multiplex PCR reads. The sample shows almost 450,000 distinct CDR3 sequences, roughly 17% of them seen only once. This same sample was also taken into another study, of T cells in Graves' hyperthyroidism and ophthalmopathy.

Sequenced material: peripheral blood mononuclear cells (PBMCs), taken at new diagnosis, from a patient treated with antithyroid drugs. The receptors were gathered from a woman in her 30s with Graves disease.

In its sample, this clonotype was seen many times. The chain is built from TRBV27 and TRBJ1-1; D is possibly TRBD1 (5 bases). The CDR3 runs 12 residues. In germline, CDR1 is MNHEY, CDR2 SMNVEV (reference sequence). V was trimmed by 9 bases and J by 3 bases, leaving 11 bases between them. CDR3 residues: CASRDADTEAFF. The CDR3 bases are TGTGCCAGTCGGGACGCGGACACTGAAGCTTTCTTT.

There are many counts of this clonotype. The chain is built from TRBV7-9 and TRBJ2-1, with D possibly being TRBD1 (7 bases). V was shortened by 5 bases and J by 6 bases, with 17 bases between the two germline ends. The germline gives CDR1 SEHNR, CDR2 FQNEAQ (reference sequence). This CDR3 contains 15 residues. The CDR3 bases are TGTGCCAGCAGCGTGGGGAGGAGGGGGCGCAATGAGCAGTTCTTC. Translated, it gives CASSVGRRGRNEQFF.

This clonotype came up a few times. V and J are TRBV11-2 and TRBJ2-6; D not certain. From germline, CDR1 is SGHAT and CDR2 FQNNGV. The CDR3 spans 17 residues. Trimming cost V 0 bases and J 1 base, with 10 bases left between them. The CDR3 nucleotides read TGTGCCAGCAGCTTAGAGGGATCCGGTTCTGGGGCCAACGTCCTGACTTTC. It encodes CASSLEGSGSGANVLTF.

J is TRBJ1-4 and V is TRBV13; D possibly corresponds to TRBD1 (5 bases). There are 13 residues in the CDR3. CDR1 and CDR2 from the germline V gene are PRHDT and FYEKMQ (reference sequence). V gave up 8 bases and J gave up 6 bases, with 13 bases separating them. The CDR3 is CASREGRDEKLFF. CDR3 sequence (DNA): TGTGCCAGCCGCGAGGGGAGGGATGAAAAACTGTTTTTT.

This clonotype was observed once. A far larger clone is just one base off, so this is likely a read error. The genes are TRBV6-2 or TRBV6-3 and TRBJ2-1; TRBD2 matches at 7 bases. This CDR3 region has 14 residues. The germline CDR1 and CDR2 sequences are MNHEY and SVGEGT. The CDR3: CASSMTSSYSEQFF. In DNA, the CDR3 is TGTGCCAGCAGTATGACTAGCTCCTACAGTGAGCAGTTCTTC.

This clonotype came up many times. The chain combines TRBV28 with TRBJ2-6, with 7 bases that match TRBD1. The CDR3 extends over 16 amino acids. Trimming took 3 bases from V and 0 from J; bases not matched to a gene: 2. Germline V gives CDR1 MDHEN, CDR2 SYDVKM. Here the CDR3 DNA reads TGTGCCAGCAGTTTTACAGGGGTCTCTGGGGCCAACGTCCTGACTTTC. Protein sequence: CASSFTGVSGANVLTF. The full variable domain, in which reference TRBV28 and TRBJ2-6 provide the parts outside the CDR3, is DVKVTQSSRYLVKRTGEKVFLECVQDMDHENMFWYRQDPGLGLRLIYFSYDVKMKEKGDIPEGYSVSREKKERFSLILESASTNQTSMYLCASSFTGVSGANVLTFGAGSRLTVL.

With respect to this clonotype: One base separates it from a far larger clone, so it is likely a read error. The rearrangement joins TRBV10-3 to TRBJ1-2; 8 nucleotides match TRBD1. The V segment lost 6 bases and the J segment 0 bases; nucleotides outside the gene matches: 9. Per the germline V gene, CDR1 is ENHRY and CDR2 is SYGVKD. CDR3 length equals 16 residues. In DNA, the CDR3 is TGTGCCATCAGGCACCCCGACAGGGGAGCTAACTATGGCTACACCTTC. Amino acids: CAIRHPDRGANYGYTF.

This clonotype was recorded a few times. The rearrangement joins TRBV27 to TRBJ1-6, with D unresolved. Trimming pared 3 bases from V and 9 bases from J, leaving 12 bases between. Germline V gene lookup returns CDR1 MNHEY and CDR2 SMNVEV (reference sequence). The CDR3 length is 14 residues. The CDR3 sequence: CASSLVDLSSPLHF. CDR3 coding DNA: TGTGCCAGCAGTTTGGTGGATTTGAGTTCACCCCTCCACTTT.

This clonotype came up many times. The gene calls are TRBV20-1 and TRBJ1-5, with D possibly TRBD1 on 5 matching bases. Germline V gene data show CDR1 as DFQATT and CDR2 as SNEGSKA (reference sequence). CDR3 size: 17 residues. V shed 0 bases and J shed 5 bases, with 20 bases lying between them. DNA for the CDR3: TGCAGTGCTAGAGATCATTCGGGACCCCCCCCCGATCAGCCCCAGCATTTT. Amino acid sequence: CSARDHSGPPPDQPQHF.

This clonotype was picked up many times. The V and J genes are TRBV7-2 and TRBJ2-1; 8 bases are shared with TRBD2. The CDR3 spans 16 residues. J lost 7 bases, V lost 1 base, and 9 bases had no gene match. In germline, CDR1 is SGHTA, CDR2 FQGNSA. The CDR3 region has the DNA TGTGCCAGCAGCTTAGTGGGAGCGGGAGTTGGGAATGAGCAGTTCTTC. Amino acid sequence: CASSLVGAGVGNEQFF.

There are a few counts of this clonotype. The chain uses TRBV20-1 and TRBJ2-1; D remains ambiguous. The germline gives CDR1 DFQATT, CDR2 SNEGSKA (reference sequence). V lost 1 base, J lost 3 bases, and 7 bases lay in between. The CDR3 loop spans 13 amino acids. This chain's CDR3 is CSARAGGYNEQFF. CDR3 in DNA: TGCAGTGCTAGAGCGGGCGGCTACAATGAGCAGTTCTTC.

This clonotype showed up many times. This chain connects TRBV20-1 to TRBJ2-1, with 7 bases aligning to TRBD2. Trimming took 6 bases from V and 13 from J; bases not matched to a gene: 21. CDR3 length: 15 residues. Germline CDR1 and CDR2: DFQATT and SNEGSKA (reference sequence). The CDR3 nucleotides read TGCAGTGCAAGAAGTGCCAGGGAGGGCCTTCGAGAACAGTTCTTC. As protein: CSARSAREGLREQFF.

This clonotype was recorded at least ten times. The V and J genes are TRBV10-3 and TRBJ1-1; D is perhaps TRBD1 (5 bases). The CDR3 covers 15 residues. Trimming took 6 bases from V and 5 from J, leaving 19 bases between them. Germline lookup yields CDR1 ENHRY and CDR2 SYGVKD. For the CDR3, the DNA is TGTGCCATCAGGGGGGGTACCCAGTGGGGGACTGAAGCTTTCTTT. Translated: CAIRGGTQWGTEAFF.

This clonotype has only a few counts. This rearrangement joins TRBV27 to TRBJ2-4; the match to TRBD1 covers 8 bases. Trimming took 5 bases from V and 5 from J; bases not matched to a gene: 8. Germline V gene lookup returns CDR1 MNHEY and CDR2 SMNVEV (reference sequence). There are 15 residues in the CDR3. The CDR3 DNA reads as TGTGCCAGCAGTCGGGACAGGAGTGGCCAAAACATTCAGTACTTC. Residues: CASSRDRSGQNIQYF.

This clonotype has a count of ten or more. The CDR3 nucleotides read TGTGCCAGCAGTTTCTCCCACCGGGGGGAGACCCAGTACTTC. Translated, it gives CASSFSHRGETQYF. The chain uses TRBV28 and TRBJ2-5, with D perhaps matching TRBD2 (6 bases). Per germline, CDR1 MDHEN and CDR2 SYDVKM. CDR3 size: 14 residues. Trimming shortened V by 3 bases and J by 5 bases, and 13 bases separated the two germline ends.

This clonotype was recorded a few times. The genes are TRBV30 and TRBJ1-2; D unresolved. CDR3 length equals 13 residues. Germline V gene lookup returns CDR1 GTSNPN and CDR2 SVGIG (reference sequence). Trimming shortened V by 2 bases and J by 5 bases, and 12 bases separated the two germline ends. DNA for the CDR3: TGTGCCTGGAGTTCCGACATGCCGTATGGCTACACCTTC. The encoded protein is CAWSSDMPYGYTF. The full variable domain, with the rest looked up from reference TRBV30 and TRBJ1-2, is SQTIHQWPATLVQPVGSPLSLECTVEGTSNPNLYWYRQAAGRGLQLLFYSVGIGQISSEVPQNLSASRPQDRQFILSSKKLLLSDSGFYLCAWSSDMPYGYTFGSGTRLTVV.

This sequence joins TRBV27 and TRBJ1-1; 8 bases are a match to TRBD1. The CDR3 covers 13 residues. The V and J ends lost 7 bases and 7 bases, in that order; junction bases with no gene match: 8. Germline lookup yields CDR1 MNHEY and CDR2 SMNVEV (reference sequence). Written as DNA, the CDR3 is TGTGCCAGCAACGAAAAAGGGACAGGTGAAGCTTTCTTT. This translates into CASNEKGTGEAFF.

This chain uses TRBV7-9 with TRBJ1-5; weak D call: TRBD1 (5 bases). Trimming cost V 5 bases and J 2 bases, with 19 bases left between them. The germline V gene has CDR1 SEHNR and CDR2 FQNEAQ (reference sequence). CDR3 size: 17 residues. The CDR3 region has the DNA TGTGCCAGCAGCCCTCGGCAGGGAAGAATCCGCAATCAGCCCCAGCATTTT. This translates into CASSPRQGRIRNQPQHF.

This clonotype was recorded many times. J is TRBJ1-1 and V is TRBV4-3; 7 bases are shared with TRBD1. This CDR3 region has 13 residues. CDR1 is LGHNA and CDR2 is YSLEER in the germline V gene. V shed 0 bases, J shed 8 bases, and the junction held 3 bases outside the gene matches. CDR3 DNA: TGCGCCAGCAGCCAAGATGTAGGGGGCGAAGCTTTCTTT. This codes for CASSQDVGGEAFF.

Many counts were recorded for this clonotype. The chain joins TRBV6-1 to TRBJ1-6; TRBD1 is a possible D gene (5 bases). This CDR3 is 13 amino acids long. V gave up 8 bases and J gave up 8 bases, with 13 bases separating them. Germline V gene lookup returns CDR1 MNHNS and CDR2 SASEGT. The CDR3, as DNA: TGTGCCAGCTGCGGGACCACCTATTCACCCCTCCACTTT. This encodes CASCGTTYSPLHF.

The gene calls are TRBV9 and TRBJ1-2, with a weak D call TRBD1 (5 bases). The CDR3 sequence is 13 residues long. Between the trimmed V and J ends, which lost 0 bases and 8 bases, there was a span of 11 bases. Germline-derived CDR1 and CDR2 are SGDLS and YYNGEE. CDR3 residues: CASSVARAGGYTF. CDR3 coding DNA: TGTGCCAGCAGCGTAGCCAGGGCGGGGGGCTACACCTTC.

This clonotype was detected many times. This chain links TRBV30 with TRBJ1-1, with no clear D. Germline V lookup: CDR1 GTSNPN, CDR2 SVGIG (reference sequence). This CDR3 has 13 residues. V lost 0 bases, J lost 7 bases, and 12 bases lay in between. The CDR3 region has the DNA TGTGCCTGGAGTGTACTCGCGGGCAGTGAAGCTTTCTTT. As protein: CAWSVLAGSEAFF.

This chain links TRBV20-1 with TRBJ2-1, with TRBD2 identical over 14 bases. Matching the DNA end better, TRBJ2-5 makes the J call doubtful. CDR1 is DFQATT and CDR2 is SNEGSKA in the germline V gene (reference sequence). This CDR3 is built from 15 residues. CDR3 protein: CSVSRLAGGQETQYF. Here the CDR3 DNA reads TGCAGTGTTTCCAGACTAGCGGGAGGGCAGGAGACCCAGTACTTC.

For this clonotype: A single base separates this from a much larger clone, so it may be a read error. The chain joins TRBV2 to TRBJ2-7; tentative D call: TRBD1 (6 bases). The germline V gene has CDR1 SNHLY and CDR2 FYNNEI. V lost 4 bases and J lost 7, with 20 bases in between. CDR3 length: 15 residues. The CDR3 sequence: CASSGDIQIYNEQYF. The CDR3 DNA reads TGTGCCAGCAGTGGGGACATACAAATCTACAATGAGCAGTACTTC. The variable domain in full, with the rest retrieved from reference TRBV2 and TRBJ2-7, is EPEVTQTPSHQVTQMGQEVILRCVPISNHLYFYWYRQILGQKVEFLVSFYNNEISEKSEIFDDQFSVERPDGSNFTLKIRSTKLEDSAMYFCASSGDIQIYNEQYFGPGTRLTVT.

The table lists this clonotype with many counts. The chain recombines TRBV3-1 with TRBJ2-7; D possibly uses TRBD1 or TRBD2 (5 bases each). Germline lookup yields CDR1 LGHDT and CDR2 YNNKEL (reference sequence). The CDR3 is 14 residues long. Trimming pared 4 bases from V and 2 bases from J, leaving 12 bases between. DNA for the CDR3: TGTGCCAGCAGCCGGGCCGGGGCCACCTACGAGCAGTACTTC. Translated, it gives CASSRAGATYEQYF.

This clonotype was seen at least ten times. A much larger clone is a single base away; this may be a read error. J is TRBJ1-1 and V is TRBV28; D might be TRBD1 (5 bases). This CDR3 contains 13 residues. The germline gives CDR1 MDHEN, CDR2 SYDVKM. The CDR3 here is CANSSWAGPKAFF. CDR3 bases: TGTGCCAACAGTTCCTGGGCAGGGCCTAAGGCTTTCTTT.

This clonotype was picked up a small number of times. The chain has TRBV4-3 and TRBJ2-1, with 9 bases fitting TRBD2. V lost 5 bases and J lost 12; bases outside the gene matches: 11. Germline lookup yields CDR1 LGHNA and CDR2 YSLEER. CDR3 size: 14 residues. The CDR3 here is CASSGSSLAGRQFF. The CDR3 DNA sequence: TGCGCCAGCAGCGGATCGTCTCTAGCGGGAAGGCAGTTCTTC.

The chain employs TRBV20-1 and TRBJ2-1, with D uncertain. Trimming left V 2 bases short and J 7 bases short, with 6 bases between. This CDR3 is built from 11 residues. The germline V gene encodes CDR1 DFQATT and CDR2 SNEGSKA (reference sequence). In nucleotides, the CDR3 is TGCAGTGCTAGACTGGGAAATGAGCAGTTCTTC. Translation gives CSARLGNEQFF.